Presented here are 2 T cell receptor beta chains from one specimen sequenced in a study of blood T cell repertoires in COVID-19. Profiling relied on immunoSEQ multiplex PCR, and the TCRdb table lists in-frame clones only, not all of them. Seen here are 110,000 or so clones, 85% observed once, and the top ten hold around 13%. The source material was peripheral blood. The source of these receptors is a human donor in a cohort sampled during active COVID-19.

V is TRBV5-6 and J is TRBJ1-5; 8 bases line up with TRBD1. This CDR3 has 16 residues. Germline loops: CDR1 SGHDT, CDR2 YYEEEE. The junction had 12 bases not matched to a gene; V was cut back by 2 bases and J by 8 bases. The CDR3 nucleotides read TGTGCCAGCAGCTTTCAGGGGGCCGGCCATAGAGAGCCCCAGCATTTT. Its translation is CASSFQGAGHREPQHF.

The sample holds a few counts of this clone. The CDR3 loop reads CASEEFYEQYF. Written as DNA, the CDR3 is TGTGCCAGCGAGGAGTTTTACGAGCAGTACTTC. The chain uses TRBV2 and TRBJ2-7, with D unclear. The germline V gene encodes CDR1 SNHLY and CDR2 FYNNEI. The V gene lost 8 bases and the J gene lost 4 bases, with 9 bases spanning the gap. There are 11 residues in the CDR3.